The entry below describes one T cell receptor (beta chain). Researchers made TCR beta libraries by using iRepertoire HTBI primers and running Arm-PCR on CDR3 regions. In TCRdb, the multiplex PCR reads were re-called with MiXCR into one record per CDR3 protein. Of some 460,000 distinct CDR3 sequences in the sample, 15% to 20% were seen once. The data derive from a study of regulatory T cells in long-lasting Graves disease. Time point described: newly diagnosed GD, antithyroid drugs for less than 3 months. The TCR library was made from RNA that had been extracted from PBMCs in TRIzol. Germline values: CDR1 SEHNR, CDR2 FQNEAQ (reference sequence). The V gene end was trimmed by 5 bases and the J gene end by 3 bases; junction bases not matched to a gene: 11. This CDR3 has 16 amino acids. The same sample was also used in a study of T cells in Graves' hyperthyroidism and ophthalmopathy.

The input for sequencing was peripheral blood mononuclear cells (PBMCs), taken at new diagnosis, from a patient treated with antithyroid drugs. The genes are TRBV7-9 and TRBJ2-3; the match to TRBD1 covers 7 bases. The origin of this receptor is a man aged 35-49 years with Graves disease. The CDR3 region has the DNA TGTGCCAGCAGCGTAACAGGGGTTAAGGAGACAGATACGCAGTATTTT. This codes for CASSVTGVKETDTQYF.